This T cell receptor (beta chain) was sequenced for a study of blood T cell repertoires in COVID-19 (dated by TCRdb to between 2020 and 2021). Notes on the research overall: Collaborator samples came from the United States, Italy and Spain and covered acute and convalescent phases of COVID-19. The samples were drawn from two sources: the first 160 participants of the ongoing ImmuneRACE study, and 1,200 or so subjects contributed by 6 global collaborators. The repertoires were made available in a free public database intended to serve as a resource for research on the immune response to SARS-CoV-2. The sample metadata nearly always contained a de-identified subject ID, COVID-19 status, age in years and sex. HLA class I and class II types, where available, came from metadata supplied by the sample provider rather than from assay-based typing. The material from the prospective study consisted of cDNA or gDNA derived from T cells, B-cell-depleted T cells, or PBMCs. Subjects who had been exposed to COVID-19, were actively infected with it, or had recovered from it provided the deeply sampled blood TCRbeta repertoires that made up the dataset.

Each collaborating institution followed its own protocols to collect whole blood in K2EDTA tubes. For TCRbeta analysis, collaborators shipped samples as frozen whole blood, isolated PBMCs, or DNA extracted from either of those sample types. TCRbeta CDR3 regions were amplified from genomic DNA by means of the immunoSEQ Assay, a bias-controlled multiplex PCR. Concerning the study's data processing: Within the assay, amplification of reference gene primers was used to estimate how many nucleated cells each sample contained. To quantify the absolute abundance of each unique TCRbeta CDR3 rearrangement, sequence reads were collapsed and filtered. For each sample, productive Simpson clonality was calculated as the square root of Simpson's diversity index across productive rearrangements. TCRdb mirrors the immuneACCESS table, restricted to in-frame sequences. Some clones are absent from its copies; in checked studies, under half trace to an unresolved V gene, and the reason for the others is unknown. V and J calls and clone size are as listed in that table; D and trimming were resolved from the DNA. A total of approximately 150,000 clones appear in this sample, 80% to 90% of them only once. The leading ten clones occupy less than 4% of the sample.

Germline trimming amounts to 4 bases on V and 8 bases on J, with 11 as the count of junction bases outside the gene matches. The CDR3 has 18 amino acids, counting the end cysteine and phenylalanine. Only the CDR3 portion is preserved as DNA: 54 bases, with reading frame beginning at the first base. Taken from the germline V gene, the CDR1 and CDR2 loops are SGHAT and FQNNGV. Notes on this clone: This clone's antigen is unknown. Within one base of it there is no much larger clone, and no base qualities were kept.

The paper as a whole reports these results and caveats: Clinical and demographic metadata were provided uncurated, with the amount varying by source and participant.

The sample was peripheral blood. The V and J segments used are TRBV11-2 and TRBJ2-1, with 16 bases in between that match TRBD2. The receptor comes from a woman aged 55 to 70 with active COVID-19. The base sequence is TGTGCCAGCAGCTCCCCGGGACTAGCGGGAGGGCATCGGCATGAGCAGTTCTTC. This codes for CASSSPGLAGGHRHEQFF.